The rows below give T cell receptor beta chains drawn from one sample of a study of T cells in Graves' hyperthyroidism and ophthalmopathy. TCRdb recomputed calls from the multiplex PCR reads with MiXCR, one row per CDR3 protein. The sample records about 380,000 distinct CDR3 sequences, roughly 13% being singletons. The sample consisted of blood. The receptors derive from a woman in her sixties with Graves' hyperthyroidism. Each CDR3 is given with its conserved first and last residue. The D gene is left open where the match is weak. The size field is filled for only some rows; it gives once, few, many or a size class.

len,v_gene,d_gene,j_gene,abundance,CDR3nt,CDR3aa
13,TRBV3-1,NA,TRBJ2-5,many,TGTGCCAGCAGCCAAGATGGGGGAAAGACCCAGTACTTC,CASSQDGGKTQYF
17,TRBV7-6,NA,TRBJ1-1,many,TGTGCCAGCAGCCCTCCCCCATCGGGGCTTGGGAACACTGAAGCTTTCTTT,CASSPPPSGLGNTEAFF
14,TRBV5-8,NA,TRBJ2-7,NA,TGTGCCAGCACCCTATGGCCAAGGGTATACGAGCAGTACTTC,CASTLWPRVYEQYF
14,TRBV19,NA,TRBJ2-5,few,TGTGCCAGTAGTATCTTCGGGCAGCAAGAGACCCAGTACTTC,CASSIFGQQETQYF
19,TRBV20-1,NA,TRBJ2-1,many,TGCAGTGCGTTGAGGCCCCAAGGAGCGGATCGAGGGGGCTACAATGAGCAGTTCTTC,CSALRPQGADRGGYNEQFF
15,TRBV11-3,NA,TRBJ2-1,many,TGTGCCAGCAGCTCGGGACTCGTCTCCTACAATGAGCAGTTCTTC,CASSSGLVSYNEQFF
15,TRBV7-9,NA,TRBJ2-1,few,TGTGCCAGCAGCTCGACGCAGAGCTCCTACAATGAGCAGTTCTTC,CASSSTQSSYNEQFF
14,TRBV24-1,NA,TRBJ2-2,many,TGTGCCACCAGTGAAAGAAAGGGAATCGGGGAGCTGTTTTTT,CATSERKGIGELFF
14,TRBV27,TRBD1,TRBJ1-6,NA,TGTGCCAGCAGTTACAGGGGTTATAATTCACCCCTCCACTTT,CASSYRGYNSPLHF
13,TRBV30,TRBD1,TRBJ1-2,many,TGTGCCTGGAGCCAAACAGGGGCCTATGGCTACACCTTC,CAWSQTGAYGYTF
13,TRBV24-1,NA,TRBJ2-2,few,TGTGCCACCTCACTGAGGGACACCGGGGAGCTGTTTTTT,CATSLRDTGELFF
15,TRBV20-1,TRBD2,TRBJ2-3,NA,TGCAGTGCTAGAGCCTCGGAGACTAGCCCAGATACGCAGTATTTT,CSARASETSPDTQYF
14,TRBV9,NA,TRBJ1-3,NA,TGTGCCAGCAGCGCCGTAGTCTCTGGAAACACCATATATTTT,CASSAVVSGNTIYF
10,TRBV13,NA,TRBJ1-1,many,TGTGCCAGCAGCTTCACTGAAGCTTTCTTT,CASSFTEAFF
13,TRBV5-1,NA,TRBJ2-1,many,TGCGCCAGCAGCTTTAGCGACTTCAATGAGCAGTTCTTC,CASSFSDFNEQFF
13,TRBV2,NA,TRBJ1-1,many,TGTGCCACAAGCCGGGACGCGAACACTGAAGCTTTCTTT,CATSRDANTEAFF
14,TRBV28,TRBD1,TRBJ1-2,many,TGTGCCAGCAGCGAGGGGGACAGGGTCTATGGCTACACCTTC,CASSEGDRVYGYTF
16,TRBV11-3,TRBD1,TRBJ2-3,many,TGTGCCAGCAGCTTAGATTTTGGACAGGGGTCAGATACGCAGTATTTT,CASSLDFGQGSDTQYF
16,TRBV27,NA,TRBJ2-3,NA,TGTGCCAGCAGTGTATTTGGCCTTACAGGGCCAGATACGCAGTATTTT,CASSVFGLTGPDTQYF
13,TRBV6-1,NA,TRBJ2-1,few,TGTGCCAGCAGGTCAGACTCTAACAATGAGCAGTTCTTC,CASRSDSNNEQFF
12,TRBV7-9,NA,TRBJ1-2,NA,TGTGCCAGCAGCGGTACCAGGGGAGGCTACACCTTC,CASSGTRGGYTF
13,TRBV18,NA,TRBJ1-1,many,TGTGCCACTAGTACAGAGATGAACACTGAAGCTTTCTTT,CATSTEMNTEAFF
13,TRBV12-3/TRBV12-4,NA,TRBJ1-2,many,TGTGCCAGCAGTTTAAGACATGGGTATGGCTACACCTTC,CASSLRHGYGYTF
15,TRBV19,NA,TRBJ2-1,few,TGTGCCAGTACCCGTGCATCAAACGGGGCCAATGAGCAGTTCTTC,CASTRASNGANEQFF
12,TRBV29-1,NA,TRBJ2-1,many,TGCAGCGTTGAAGGCCGGGACAATGAGCAGTTCTTC,CSVEGRDNEQFF
12,TRBV30,NA,TRBJ2-1,many,TGTGCCTGGAGTGTCGGGAGCGTCGAGCAGTTCTTC,CAWSVGSVEQFF